These T cell receptor beta chains were read from a single sample in a study of blood T cell repertoires in COVID-19. TCRdb keeps only in-frame clones here, not all; method: immunoSEQ multiplex PCR. The sample has about 160,000 clones, about 90% seen once. The sample consisted of PBMCs or T cells enriched from blood (not recorded which). The receptors were sampled from a woman in her forties or fifties who had recovered from COVID-19. Both conserved end residues are part of each CDR3. D genes are given only for firm matches. Part of the rows lack a size; the others show once, few, many or a class for expanded clones.

d_call	clone_size	v_call	j_call	cdr3_nt	cdr3_aa
.	.	TRBV7-2	TRBJ2-7	TGTGCCAGCAGCTTACAGACAGTAAGGGGGAAACGGGACTCCTACGAGCAGTACTTC	CASSLQTVRGKRDSYEQYF
.	.	TRBV7-9	TRBJ2-7	TGTGCCAGCAGCCGCCCGGGAGATCCCTACGAGCAGTACTTC	CASSRPGDPYEQYF
TRBD1	.	TRBV19	TRBJ1-4	TGTGCCAGTAGTATGAGACAGGGGAATGAAAAACTGTTTTTT	CASSMRQGNEKLFF
.	many	TRBV6-2/TRBV6-3	TRBJ2-2	TGTGCCAGCAGTTACACGGGGGAGTTCACCGGGGAGCTGTTTTTT	CASSYTGEFTGELFF
.	few	TRBV5-6	TRBJ1-2	TGTGCCAGCAGCTTAAGGGGGTCGGTATATGGCTACACCTTC	CASSLRGSVYGYTF
.	.	TRBV4-1	TRBJ1-4	TGCGCCAGCAGCCAGACAGCAACTAATGAAAAACTGTTTTTT	CASSQTATNEKLFF
.	.	TRBV18	TRBJ1-1	TGTGCCACCTCCGAGGGCGCGGTGAACACTGAAGCTTTCTTT	CATSEGAVNTEAFF
.	.	TRBV12-2	TRBJ1-5	TGTGCAAGTCGCTGCCGATACGGGGAATGGGATCAGCCCCAGCATTTT	CASRCRYGEWDQPQHF
TRBD1	.	TRBV28	TRBJ1-3	TGTGCCATCGAACAGGGGGCTCCTGGAAACACCATATATTTT	CAIEQGAPGNTIYF
.	.	TRBV6-2/TRBV6-3	TRBJ2-1	TGTGCCAGCAGTCTACTAGGAGTCAATGAGCAGTTCTTC	CASSLLGVNEQFF
.	.	TRBV3-1/TRBV3-2	TRBJ2-4	TGTGCCAGCAGCCAAGCTGACATTCAGTACTTC	CASSQADIQYF
TRBD2	.	TRBV7-2	TRBJ2-3	TGTGCCAGCAGCTTATTACCCGGGAGGGGCGATACGCAGTATTTT	CASSLLPGRGDTQYF
TRBD1	.	TRBV30	TRBJ2-7	TGTGCCTGGAACCGGGACAGGGGTGACGAGCAGTACTTC	CAWNRDRGDEQYF
TRBD2	.	TRBV9	TRBJ2-5	TGTGCCAGCAGCGTAGTCGGGGTGGGCGGGAGAGGAGAGACCCAGTACTTC	CASSVVGVGGRGETQYF
.	.	TRBV6-5	TRBJ2-1	TGTGCCAGCAGCAGCGGTTCCTACAATGAGCAGTTCTTC	CASSSGSYNEQFF
TRBD1	.	TRBV25-1	TRBJ1-1	TGTGCCAGCAGTGTAACAGGGGGAAGGTTTGAAGCTTTCTTT	CASSVTGGRFEAFF
.	.	TRBV12-3/TRBV12-4	TRBJ2-7	TGTGCCAGCAGTTTAGGGACTCGGCTAGAGCAGTACTTC	CASSLGTRLEQYF
TRBD2	.	TRBV28	TRBJ2-1	TGTGCCAGCACTTCCCGCCGCGGGGGCTCCTACAATGAGCAGTTCTTC	CASTSRRGGSYNEQFF
TRBD1	.	TRBV24-1	TRBJ2-5	TGTGCCACCAGTGACACCCGACAGGGCGCGATAAAGACCCAGTACTTC	CATSDTRQGAIKTQYF
.	.	TRBV3-1/TRBV3-2	TRBJ2-7	TGTGCCAGCAGCCAGGCCTCTGCCTCCTACGAGCAGTACTTC	CASSQASASYEQYF
.	.	TRBV25-1	TRBJ1-1	TGTGCCAGCAGTGAAAGGGGGAACACTGAAGCTTTCTTT	CASSERGNTEAFF
TRBD1	.	TRBV5-8	TRBJ1-2	TGTGCCAGCAGCATTAACAGGGGCGGCCGTGGCTACACCTTC	CASSINRGGRGYTF
TRBD1	.	TRBV28	TRBJ2-7	TGTGCCAGCAGTTTAGGCCCGGGACAGGCGACTAGGGCTTACGAGCAGTACTTC	CASSLGPGQATRAYEQYF
TRBD2	once	TRBV4-1	TRBJ2-3	TGCGCCAGCAGACGGACTAGCGGGGTAGGGGACCCTAGCACAGATACGCAGTATTTT	CASRRTSGVGDPSTDTQYF
TRBD2	.	TRBV3-1/TRBV3-2	TRBJ2-3	TGTGCCAGCAGCCAAGATCGAACTAGCGGGGTCAGTAGCACAGATACGCAGTATTTT	CASSQDRTSGVSSTDTQYF
.	once	TRBV4-1	TRBJ2-1	TGCGCCAGCAGCCAAGGGGTCGGGAGCTCCTACAATGAGCAGTTCTTC	CASSQGVGSSYNEQFF
.	.	TRBV30	TRBJ2-1	TGTGCCTGGAGTGTAACGCTAGCCGGATACAATGAGCAGTTCTTC	CAWSVTLAGYNEQFF
.	.	TRBV19	TRBJ2-7	TGTGCCAGTAGTGAGTCTAGCGTTTCCTACGAGCAGTACTTC	CASSESSVSYEQYF
TRBD1	.	TRBV5-1	TRBJ2-1	TGCGCCAGCAGCTCGGGACAGCACAATGAGCAGTTCTTC	CASSSGQHNEQFF
.	.	TRBV2	TRBJ2-7	TGTGCCAGCAGTGAGTGGCAGTACACCTACGAGCAGTACTTC	CASSEWQYTYEQYF
.	once	TRBV19	TRBJ2-1	TGTGCCAGTAGTCGGACTGACAATGAGCAGTTCTTC	CASSRTDNEQFF
.	.	TRBV5-6	TRBJ1-1	TGTGCCAGCAGCTTGGTAGGGGGATCCACTGAAGCTTTCTTT	CASSLVGGSTEAFF
TRBD2	.	TRBV28	TRBJ2-2	TGTGCCAGCAGCTCTCCCGGCGGGAGAGACACCGGGGAGCTGTTTTTT	CASSSPGGRDTGELFF
.	.	TRBV7-2	TRBJ1-5	TGTGCCAGCAGCCAGGGCTTTAGCAATCAGCCCCAGCATTTT	CASSQGFSNQPQHF
.	.	TRBV10-3	TRBJ2-1	TGTGCCATCAGGGAGGACAGCTTCTACAATGAGCAGTTCTTC	CAIREDSFYNEQFF
TRBD1	.	TRBV6-5	TRBJ2-5	TGTGCTTCCCGCGGGACAGGCCAAGAGACCCAGTACTTC	CASRGTGQETQYF
TRBD1	.	TRBV7-9	TRBJ2-7	TGTGCCAGCAGCGCCGATCCGGGACAGGGGGCTTACGAGCAGTACTTC	CASSADPGQGAYEQYF
.	.	TRBV28	TRBJ1-2	TGTGCCAGCAGTTTACTTCTGACACCTCTCACCTTC	CASSLLLTPLTF
TRBD1	.	TRBV5-4	TRBJ1-2	TGTGCCAGCAGCTTGGGGTCAGGGGGTCACTATGGCTACACCTTC	CASSLGSGGHYGYTF
.	.	TRBV5-1	TRBJ2-7	TGCGCCAGCAGCTTGCAGGAGGTTACCGAGCAGTACTTC	CASSLQEVTEQYF
.	few	TRBV6-5	TRBJ1-2	TGTGCCAGCAAAGGAGGGCAGGTCCCTAACTATGGCTACACCTTC	CASKGGQVPNYGYTF
.	.	TRBV6-6	TRBJ2-2	TGTGCCAGCAGTCGACTTATACCGCGGGACAACACCGGGGAGCTGTTTTTT	CASSRLIPRDNTGELFF